This T cell receptor (beta chain) stems from a study of blood T cell repertoires in COVID-19. CDR1 LNHNV and CDR2 YYDKDF come from the germline V gene (reference sequence). The CDR3 covers 15 residues. Trimming removed 0 bases at V and 8 bases at J, with 11 bases between. In the authors' workflow: Estimation of nucleated cell counts relied on the amplification of reference gene primers. TCRdb keeps only in-frame clones here, not all; method: immunoSEQ multiplex PCR. That table supplies the V and J calls and clone size; D and trimming were determined from the DNA. The sample lists 200,000 to 300,000 clones, 70% to 90% occurring once.

The receptor was isolated from a young woman who had recovered from COVID-19. The chain recombines TRBV15 with TRBJ1-6; D may be TRBD1 (5 bases). Input material: peripheral blood. CDR3: CATSRDQGGYSPLHF. In DNA form, the CDR3 reads TGTGCCACCAGCAGAGATCAGGGCGGATATTCACCCCTCCACTTT.